This record looks at one T cell receptor beta chain sequence and its context. The antigen this receptor binds is unknown. Base qualities were left out, and no much larger clone turns up one base away. This specimen belongs to a study of metastatic and nonmetastatic thyroid tumors (dated by TCRdb to 2018 to 2020). About the investigation overall: Repertoires from peripheral blood and from tumor or nodule tissue samples of malignant and benign thyroid patients were compared.

V ends up 4 bases short and J 4 bases short, with an unmatched junction base count of 7. From a lookup of the germline V gene (reference sequence), CDR1 and CDR2 are DFQATT and SNEGSKA. The CDR3, from cysteine to phenylalanine, totals 13 residues. Only the CDR3 region is kept as DNA, spanning 39 bases read in frame from base 1. Before undergoing thyroid surgery, none of the patients had been given any kind of treatment. The study retrospectively analysed patient clinical samples collected from about 2012 to 2018 using T-cell receptor beta sequencing. Overall study outcomes, separate from this receptor: In both blood and tumor samples, TCR beta diversity was reported to be significantly higher in malignant tumors than in benign nodules.

Receptors were amplified or captured by PCR. The run used an Illumina HiSeq 4000. The TCR beta-chain CDR3 region of each patient was profiled by high-throughput sequencing. The published analysis was carried out like this. CDR3 differences across clinicopathological groups were used to build a classifier for discriminating distant-metastatic papillary thyroid cancer patients. The Shannon index was used to measure repertoire diversity, and the Morisita-Horn index was used to measure how similar tumor and blood repertoires were. TCRdb applied fastp at Q25 and MiXCR to the public reads, then kept only in-frame beta chains. The V and J calls reflect TCRdb's pipeline rather than the authors' work. In all, the sample holds 30,000 to 45,000 clones, and under 40% of those were seen once. The biggest ten clones account for about 16% of the sample.

The V and J genes are TRBV20-1 and TRBJ2-7; 7 bases in the middle match TRBD2. Sequenced sample: tumor tissue. The receptor comes from a female donor with papillary thyroid cancer or a benign thyroid nodule (not recorded which). Some clones in this sample may be carry-over from other donors' samples. The sequence in DNA is TGCAGTGCTATTTCTGGCGGGAGTTACGAGCAGTACTTC. This translates into CSAISGGSYEQYF.